These 24 T cell receptor beta chains share one sample of origin, sequenced in a study of early T cells in non-severe SARS-CoV-2 infection (dated by TCRdb to the early 2020s). The protocol used for the library was 5' RACE. Sequencing was carried out with a NextSeq 500. In TCRdb, the public reads were trimmed at Q25 with fastp and aligned with MiXCR, with productive beta chains retained. Each entry is one CDR3 protein sequence, shown with its most common DNA and genes. The sample contains about 25,000 distinct CDR3 sequences, roughly 4.5% of them found a single time. The ten largest clones capture approximately 10% of the sample. Sequenced sample: whole blood. All receptors come from an adult who was a healthcare worker with PCR-confirmed SARS-CoV-2 infection or an uninfected control (not recorded which).

As DNA, the CDR3 is TGTGCCAGCAGTACAGGGTGGGAGACCCAGTACTTC. It yields the protein CASSTGWETQYF. The chain recombines TRBV12-3 or TRBV12-4 with TRBJ2-5; D possibly corresponds to TRBD1 (6 bases). The CDR3 runs to 12 residues. Trimming took 5 bases from V and 5 from J, leaving 9 bases between them.

This clonotype came up many times. The chain links TRBV20-1 to TRBJ2-1, with 10 bases that match TRBD2. The CDR3 extends over 16 amino acids. Germline CDR1 is DFQATT and CDR2 is SNEGSKA (reference sequence). J was trimmed by 10 bases and V by 6 bases; bases with no gene match: 18. The CDR3 region has the DNA TGCAGTGCCCCTGTGATTCGTGTAGCGGGAGGAGGGGAGCAGTTCTTC. Translation: CSAPVIRVAGGGEQFF.

This clonotype appeared a few times. The chain is built from TRBV11-3 and TRBJ2-1, with TRBD2 matching 8 bases. Germline CDR1 SGHNT, CDR2 YENEEA. The CDR3 runs 16 residues. V shed 1 base, J shed 4 bases, and the junction held 6 bases outside the gene matches. CDR3 DNA sequence: TGTGCCAGCAGCTTAGGCCTAGCGGGCAAATACAATGAGCAGTTCTTC. Translation gives CASSLGLAGKYNEQFF.

CDR3 amino acids: CSAVLGANSPLHF. For the CDR3, the DNA is TGCAGTGCTGTACTAGGGGCCAATTCACCCCTCCACTTT. V and J are TRBV20-1 and TRBJ1-6, with D perhaps matching TRBD1 (5 bases). The V end lost 5 bases, the J end lost 7 bases, and 12 bases lay between the germline ends. This CDR3 contains 13 residues. In germline, CDR1 is DFQATT, CDR2 SNEGSKA (reference sequence).

The chain joins TRBV11-2 to TRBJ2-1; TRBD2 matches 8 bases. The CDR3 extends over 16 amino acids. V shed 5 bases, J shed 3 bases, and the junction held 9 bases outside the gene matches. Germline CDR1 and CDR2: SGHAT and FQNNGV. Written as DNA, the CDR3 is TGTGCCAGCAGCCCGGCGGGACTAGTTAACTACAATGAGCAGTTCTTC. Translating it yields CASSPAGLVNYNEQFF.

This clonotype was recorded once. A much bigger clone sits one base away, suggesting this may be a read error. The chain is built from TRBV20-1 and TRBJ2-1; D ambiguous. Germline CDR1 is DFQATT and CDR2 is SNEGSKA (reference sequence). The CDR3 runs 11 residues. CDR3 residues: CSAQYGNELFF. Written as DNA, the CDR3 is TGCAGTGCTCAATATGGCAATGAGCTGTTCTTC.

In its sample, this clonotype was seen many times. The rearrangement links TRBV24-1 to TRBJ1-5, with D tentatively TRBD1 (5 bases). The CDR3 is 15 residues long. Trimming left V 5 bases short and J 0 bases short, with 10 bases between. Per the germline V gene, CDR1 is KGHDR and CDR2 is SFDVKD. CDR3 in amino acids: CATSGGTFSNQPQHF. DNA of the CDR3: TGTGCCACCAGTGGAGGGACTTTTAGCAATCAGCCCCAGCATTTT.

Comments on this clonotype: With a much larger clone just one base away, this may be a read error. The rearrangement uses TRBV28 and TRBJ2-7; TRBD1 matches 7 bases. CDR3 length: 14 amino acids. In germline, CDR1 is MDHEN, CDR2 SYDVKM. Here the CDR3 reads CTSSFDRVRWEQYF. The CDR3 DNA is TGTACCAGCAGTTTCGACAGGGTACGATGGGAGCAGTACTTC.

This clonotype was recorded at least ten times. V is TRBV23-1 and J is TRBJ2-2; D call uncertain. TRBV23-1 is placed among ORFs of uncertain function. The CDR3 sequence is 19 residues long. Trimming took 2 bases from V and 0 from J, leaving 19 bases between them. The CDR3: CASSQIRLRALTNTGELFF. The DNA for the CDR3 is TGCGCCAGCAGTCAAATCAGGCTCCGGGCCCTAACGAACACCGGGGAGCTGTTTTTT.

This clonotype was observed at least ten times. This chain connects TRBV28 to TRBJ2-3, with D possibly TRBD1 on 6 matching bases. V dropped 5 bases and J dropped 0 bases, with 24 bases sitting between them. CDR1 and CDR2 (germline): MDHEN, SYDVKM. This CDR3 comprises 19 residues. The CDR3 sequence is CASSRVRAGELPSTDTQYF. The CDR3, as DNA: TGTGCCAGCAGTCGCGTCCGGGCAGGGGAACTGCCCAGCACAGATACGCAGTATTTT.

This clonotype was detected ten times or more. The J gene is TRBJ1-5, the V gene TRBV27, with 9 bases aligning to TRBD1. The ends lost 5 bases at V and 7 bases at J; junction bases unmatched: 3. The CDR3 spans 13 residues. The germline V gene encodes CDR1 MNHEY and CDR2 SMNVEV (reference sequence). The CDR3 is CASSRQGDQPQHF. CDR3 nucleotide sequence: TGTGCCAGCAGTAGACAGGGGGACCAGCCCCAGCATTTT.

This clonotype was picked up many times. The J gene is TRBJ1-5, the V gene TRBV4-2, with D hard to call. V was clipped by 0 bases and J by 1 base, with 7 bases between them. The germline CDR1 and CDR2 sequences are LGHNA and YNFKEQ. CDR3 length: 15 residues. CDR3 DNA sequence: TGTGCCAGCAGCCAAGATATGGGCAGCAATCAGCCCCAGCATTTT. This translates into CASSQDMGSNQPQHF.

This clonotype was detected many times. The chain combines TRBV7-2 with TRBJ2-3; 8 nucleotides agree with TRBD1. The junction had 1 base not matched to a gene; V was cut back by 1 base and J by 1 base. The CDR3 is made up of 15 amino acids. Germline CDR1 reads SGHTA; CDR2 reads FQGNSA. The CDR3 nucleotides read TGTGCCAGCAGCTTAGGGGGACAGGGCACAGATACGCAGTATTTT. It translates to CASSLGGQGTDTQYF.

This clonotype was seen only a few times. J is TRBJ2-1 and V is TRBV7-9; D is possibly TRBD1 or TRBD2 (5 bases each). The CDR3 covers 14 residues. Trimming took 1 base from V and 7 from J, leaving 11 bases between them. The germline CDR1 and CDR2 sequences are SEHNR and FQNEAQ (reference sequence). The CDR3 DNA follows: TGTGCCAGCAGCTTAGGGTCCGGGGCAAATGAGCAGTTCTTC. Protein sequence: CASSLGSGANEQFF.

This clonotype was counted only a few times. V usage is TRBV9 and J usage is TRBJ2-1; 7 bases agree with TRBD2. The CDR3 sequence is 15 residues long. Germline trimming cut 4 bases from V and 0 bases from J; bases unmatched to any gene: 4. Germline V gives CDR1 SGDLS, CDR2 YYNGEE. The CDR3, as DNA: TGTGCCAGCAGCCCCCGGGGGGACTCCTACAATGAGCAGTTCTTC. It encodes CASSPRGDSYNEQFF.

This clonotype has more than one count but fewer than ten. V gene TRBV21-1 combines with J gene TRBJ2-4; TRBD2, the table's D call, lacks a check against the DNA. TRBV21-1 is a known pseudogene. There are 21 residues in the CDR3. The CDR3, as DNA: TGTGCCAGCAGCTCCCGCCATACGGGACTAGCGGGAGTGAGGTCCAAAAACATTCAGTACTTC. This codes for CASSSRHTGLAGVRSKNIQYF.

This clonotype was picked up many times. The gene calls are TRBV28 and TRBJ2-7; D may match TRBD1 or TRBD2 (5 bases each). From germline, CDR1 is MDHEN and CDR2 SYDVKM. The CDR3 has 13 amino acids. The germline V and J ends were trimmed by 7 bases and 2 bases, with 12 bases remaining between them. The CDR3 region has the DNA TGTGCCAGCACCCCCGGGGCCACCTACGAGCAGTACTTC. Amino acid sequence: CASTPGATYEQYF.

This clonotype was counted ten times or more. This chain links TRBV20-1 with TRBJ1-2; maybe TRBD1 (5 bases). V lost 4 bases to trimming and J lost 3 bases, with 9 bases between them. Germline V gives CDR1 DFQATT, CDR2 SNEGSKA (reference sequence). The CDR3 contains 12 residues. The DNA for the CDR3 is TGCAGTGCTACGCTACAGGACTATGGCTACACCTTC. Its translation: CSATLQDYGYTF.

This clonotype has a count of ten or more. The rearrangement uses TRBV20-1 and TRBJ1-3; D perhaps matches TRBD1 (5 bases). Germline V lookup: CDR1 DFQATT, CDR2 SNEGSKA (reference sequence). V shed 6 bases and J shed 0 bases, with 18 bases lying between them. This CDR3 is 16 amino acids long. The CDR3 protein is CSASRWGSLSGNTIYF. CDR3 DNA: TGCAGTGCGTCACGGTGGGGGTCCCTCTCTGGAAACACCATATATTTT.

The table lists this clonotype with many counts. The genes are TRBV7-2 and TRBJ2-1, with D hard to call. Germline CDR1 reads SGHTA; CDR2 reads FQGNSA. V was trimmed by 4 bases and J by 4 bases, leaving 11 bases between them. The CDR3 sequence is 14 residues long. This CDR3 reads CASSSVAAYNEQFF. The CDR3 DNA reads as TGTGCCAGCAGCTCCGTAGCAGCTTACAATGAGCAGTTCTTC.

This clonotype was counted ten times or more. The J gene is TRBJ2-1, the V gene TRBV11-1; 9 nucleotides align to TRBD1. Trimming at V came to 7 bases and at J to 6 bases, leaving 4 bases not matched to a gene. There are 13 residues in the CDR3. Germline V gene data show CDR1 as SGHAT and CDR2 as FQDESV (reference sequence). In nucleotides, the CDR3 is TGTGCCAGCACCGTGACAGGGGGCAATGAGCAGTTCTTC. It translates to CASTVTGGNEQFF.

This clonotype was counted between two and nine times. This chain connects TRBV6-1 to TRBJ2-7; D unresolved. Trimming cost V 3 bases and J 5 bases, with 8 bases left between them. The CDR3 totals 12 residues. From germline, CDR1 is MNHNS and CDR2 SASEGT. CDR3 region: CASSDRTNEQYF. The CDR3 bases are TGTGCCAGCAGTGACCGGACGAACGAGCAGTACTTC.

This clonotype was seen repeatedly, ten times or more. CDR3 sequence: CASSLTGGRNEQYF. CDR3 bases: TGTGCCAGCAGCTTAACGGGAGGTAGGAACGAGCAGTACTTC. This chain uses TRBV7-2 with TRBJ2-7; 7 bases align to TRBD2. Per germline, CDR1 SGHTA and CDR2 FQGNSA. The CDR3 is 14 residues long. The ends lost 2 bases at V and 5 bases at J; junction bases unmatched: 6.

The sample holds many counts of this clonotype. This chain connects TRBV28 to TRBJ1-5, with D perhaps matching TRBD1 (5 bases). V gave up 3 bases and J gave up 1 base, with 10 bases separating them. Germline loops: CDR1 MDHEN, CDR2 SYDVKM. The CDR3 loop spans 15 amino acids. CDR3 region: CASSLGPGSNQPQHF. CDR3 bases: TGTGCCAGCAGTTTGGGGCCCGGCAGCAATCAGCCCCAGCATTTT.